These T cell receptor beta chains were read from a single sample in a study of T cell responses to AZD1222 COVID-19 vaccine. Profiled with immunoSEQ multiplex PCR; TCRdb holds only in-frame clones, not every one. The sample contains 200,000 or so clones, around 92% of which appear only once. The sequencing used peripheral blood, collected on day 0 of AZD1222 vaccination. The receptors come from an adult in good health. Both conserved end residues are part of each CDR3. The order of the fields is V gene, D gene, clone size, J gene, CDR3 protein, CDR3 DNA. The D gene is left open where the match is weak. The listing skips clone size in some rows; elsewhere it reads once, few, many or a size class.

>TRBV6-6|-|-|TRBJ1-4
CASRSDGNEKLFF
TGTGCCAGCAGATCGGACGGGAATGAAAAACTGTTTTTT
>TRBV6-2/TRBV6-3|-|-|TRBJ2-5
CASSGLGEETQYF
TGTGCCAGCAGTGGGCTCGGGGAAGAGACCCAGTACTTC
>TRBV30|-|-|TRBJ1-6
CAWSAQSSYNSPLHF
TGTGCCTGGAGTGCCCAGAGCTCCTATAATTCACCCCTCCACTTT
>TRBV28|TRBD1|once|TRBJ1-6
CASSSGTGGTSYNSPLHF
TGTGCCAGCAGTTCCGGGACAGGGGGCACGTCCTATAATTCACCCCTCCACTTT
>TRBV14|-|-|TRBJ2-1
CASSQDLLIEQFF
TGTGCCAGCAGCCAAGATCTGCTAATTGAGCAGTTCTTC
>TRBV20-1|-|-|TRBJ2-7
CSASQPRVHEQYF
TGCAGTGCTAGTCAGCCCAGGGTCCACGAGCAGTACTTC
>TRBV7-2|-|-|TRBJ2-6
CASSLHSGANVLTF
TGTGCCAGCAGCCTACACTCTGGGGCCAACGTCCTGACTTTC
>TRBV20-1|TRBD2|-|TRBJ2-1
CSASIGSGRHNEQFF
TGCAGTGCTAGTATCGGTAGCGGGAGGCACAATGAGCAGTTCTTC
>TRBV11-3|TRBD1|-|TRBJ2-7
CASRSTGGYEQYF
TGTGCCAGCAGATCAACAGGGGGCTACGAGCAGTACTTC
>TRBV28|TRBD1|-|TRBJ1-2
CASRAGQGPGGYTF
TGTGCCAGCAGAGCGGGACAGGGCCCAGGAGGCTACACCTTC